Sequencing of this TCR beta chain was carried out in a study of spatial heterogeneity in lung cancer. Across the whole study: On average, each unique TCR and UMI combination appeared more than ten times in raw reads.

TCRdb called the 5' RACE reads again in MiXCR, with one record for every CDR3 protein. The sample consists of tens of thousands of distinct CDR3 sequences, approximately 21% of them appearing once. The time point denotes: sample taken at primary tumor resection. Whole RNA, which was extracted from tumor, nontumor lung tissue or frozen PBMC, was sequenced without any cell sorting. In its sample, this clonotype was seen once. Material: PBMCs, obtained at surgery. The sequence derives from a male donor with early-stage non-small cell lung cancer.

The CDR3 sequence: CSARRRLRSEQYF. Here the CDR3 DNA reads TGCAGTGCTAGGCGGAGGCTTCGATCCGAGCAGTACTTC. The chain carries TRBV20-1 and TRBJ2-7; D is perhaps TRBD2 (5 bases). V was clipped by 3 bases and J by 6 bases, with 15 bases between them. The germline CDR1 and CDR2 sequences are DFQATT and SNEGSKA (reference sequence). The CDR3 runs to 13 residues.